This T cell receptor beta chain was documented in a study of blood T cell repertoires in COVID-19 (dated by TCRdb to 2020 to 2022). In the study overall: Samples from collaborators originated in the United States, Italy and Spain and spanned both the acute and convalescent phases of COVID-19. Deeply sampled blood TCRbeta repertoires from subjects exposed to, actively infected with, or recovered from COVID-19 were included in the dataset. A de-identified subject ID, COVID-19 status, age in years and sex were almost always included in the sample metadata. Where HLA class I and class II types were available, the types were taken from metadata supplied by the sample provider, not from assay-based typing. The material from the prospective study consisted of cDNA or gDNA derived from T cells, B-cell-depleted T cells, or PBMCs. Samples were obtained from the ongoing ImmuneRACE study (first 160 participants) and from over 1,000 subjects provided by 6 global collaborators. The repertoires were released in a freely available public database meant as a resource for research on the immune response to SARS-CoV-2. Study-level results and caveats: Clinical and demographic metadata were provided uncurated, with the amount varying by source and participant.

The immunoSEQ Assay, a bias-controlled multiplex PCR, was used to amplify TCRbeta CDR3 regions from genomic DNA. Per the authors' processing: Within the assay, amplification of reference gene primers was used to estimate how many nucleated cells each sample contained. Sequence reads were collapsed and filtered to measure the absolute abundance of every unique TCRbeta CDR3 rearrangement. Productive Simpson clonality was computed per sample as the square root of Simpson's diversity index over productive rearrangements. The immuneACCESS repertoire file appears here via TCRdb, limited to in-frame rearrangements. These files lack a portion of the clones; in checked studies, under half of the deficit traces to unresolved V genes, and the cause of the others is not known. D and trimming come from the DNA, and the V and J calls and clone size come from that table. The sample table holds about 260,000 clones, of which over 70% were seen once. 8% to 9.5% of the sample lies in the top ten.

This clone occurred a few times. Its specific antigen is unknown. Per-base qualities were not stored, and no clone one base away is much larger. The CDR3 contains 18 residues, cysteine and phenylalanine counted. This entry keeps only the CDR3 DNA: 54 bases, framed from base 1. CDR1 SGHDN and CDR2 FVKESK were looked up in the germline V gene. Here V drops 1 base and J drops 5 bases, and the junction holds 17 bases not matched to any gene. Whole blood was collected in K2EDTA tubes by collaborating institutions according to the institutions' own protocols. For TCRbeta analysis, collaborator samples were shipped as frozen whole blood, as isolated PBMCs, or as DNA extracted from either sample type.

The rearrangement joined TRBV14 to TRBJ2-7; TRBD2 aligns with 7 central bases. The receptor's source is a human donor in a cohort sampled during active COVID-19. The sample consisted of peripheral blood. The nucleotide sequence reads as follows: TGTGCCAGCAGCCAAGTTACCGTCCCTGGCGGGAGAATTAACGAGCAGTACTTC. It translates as CASSQVTVPGGRINEQYF.